These 27 T cell receptor beta chains share one sample of origin, sequenced in a study of post-analysis software for immune sequencing data. Their target antigens are unknown. The study, taken as a whole, reports: Four or five TRBV segments (TRBV5-6, TRBV5-1 and TRBV20-1 among them) occurred more frequently in patients than in controls.

The library was made from cDNA and included unique molecular identifiers. TCRdb analysed the PCR reads with MiXCR anew, one entry per CDR3 protein. The sample has about half a million distinct CDR3 sequences, around a third seen once. The sequenced sample consisted of blood. These receptor sequences come from a girl aged 2-17 years with multiple sclerosis.

This chain connects TRBV6-6 to TRBJ1-1; D gene ambiguous. Germline CDR1 is MNHNY and CDR2 is SVGAGI (reference sequence). V gave up 8 bases and J gave up 1 base, with 14 bases separating them. This CDR3 spans 14 amino acids. As DNA, the CDR3 is TGTGCCAGCCACTCATTAGGGCGGAACACTGAAGCTTTCTTT. Translated, it gives CASHSLGRNTEAFF.

This clonotype came up a few times. At one boundary the junction diverges from the germline segment, which might be a read error. V and J are TRBV20-1 and TRBJ2-4; TRBD2 agrees at 11 bases. CDR1 and CDR2 from the germline V gene are DFQATT and SNEGSKA (reference sequence). The CDR3 sequence is 22 residues long. CDR3 coding DNA: TGCAGCGCTAGATACTTAGCGGGGGGGCCTATTATGACCCACCAAGCCAAAAACATTCAGTACTTC. Translated, it gives CSARYLAGGPIMTHQAKNIQYF.

The chain employs TRBV5-1 and TRBJ1-1, with D unresolved. The ends were cut back, 4 bases at V and 3 bases at J, with 16 bases in the middle. The CDR3 spans 15 residues. Germline CDR1 SGHRS, CDR2 YFSETQ. CDR3 nucleotide sequence: TGCGCCAGCAGCACCTCGAGGCAGGCTGACACTGAAGCTTTCTTT. It encodes CASSTSRQADTEAFF.

V and J are TRBV13 and TRBJ2-2; D possibly corresponds to TRBD2 (6 bases). CDR3 size: 15 residues. Germline CDR1 reads PRHDT; CDR2 reads FYEKMQ (reference sequence). V gave up 3 bases and J gave up 3 bases, with 11 bases separating them. The CDR3 is CASSFGGMDTGELFF. The CDR3 DNA is TGTGCCAGCAGCTTCGGGGGTATGGACACCGGGGAGCTGTTTTTT. Supplemented by reference TRBV13 and TRBJ2-2, the full variable domain reads AAGVIQSPRHLIKEKRETATLKCYPIPRHDTVYWYQQGPGQDPQFLISFYEKMQSDKGSIPDRFSAQQFSDYHSELNMSSLELGDSALYFCASSFGGMDTGELFFGEGSRLTVL.

As to this clonotype: One end of the junction does not line up with germline, which may come from a read error. The rearrangement joins TRBV12-3 or TRBV12-4 to TRBJ2-3, with TRBD2 matching 10 bases. The CDR3 totals 15 residues. The CDR3 is CASSLSSGGGDAQYF. DNA for the CDR3: TGTGCCAGCAGTTTATCTAGCGGGGGAGGAGATGCGCAGTATTTT.

J is TRBJ2-3 and V is TRBV24-1; 7 bases match TRBD1. CDR3 length: 16 amino acids. Germline V gene lookup returns CDR1 KGHDR and CDR2 SFDVKD. V dropped 4 bases and J dropped 0; count of bases not matched to a gene: 6. The CDR3 loop reads CATSEAGTASTDTQYF. DNA of the CDR3: TGTGCCACCAGTGAGGCCGGGACAGCAAGCACAGATACGCAGTATTTT.

This clonotype was counted a few times. The chain has TRBV5-1 and TRBJ2-7, with D perhaps matching TRBD1 (6 bases). The CDR3 loop spans 14 amino acids. V lost 3 bases, J lost 4 bases, and 14 bases lay in between. Germline values: CDR1 SGHRS, CDR2 YFSETQ. The CDR3 nucleotides are TGCGCCAGCAGCTCTTGGACAGCAGTTTACGAGCAGTACTTC. Protein product: CASSSWTAVYEQYF.

This clonotype was counted many times. The chain is built from TRBV20-1 and TRBJ2-7; D is unclear. The germline V gene has CDR1 DFQATT and CDR2 SNEGSKA (reference sequence). Trimming cost V 2 bases and J 0 bases, with 8 bases left between them. The CDR3 consists of 13 residues. The chain's CDR3 is CSARRVGSYEQYF. The CDR3 coding sequence is TGCAGTGCTAGACGGGTAGGCTCCTACGAGCAGTACTTC.

The chain has TRBV5-1 and TRBJ2-7, with 7 bases identical to TRBD2. The CDR3 runs to 15 residues. Germline values: CDR1 SGHRS, CDR2 YFSETQ. V trimming: 0 bases; J trimming: 4 bases; junction bases outside the gene matches: 7. The CDR3 DNA sequence: TGCGCCAGCAGCTTGGGGGTAGCGGGTAATTACGAGCAGTACTTC. Translating gives CASSLGVAGNYEQYF.

This clonotype was counted at least ten times. The genes are TRBV4-1 and TRBJ2-6; no reliable D call. The length of the CDR3 is 16 residues. Germline-derived CDR1 and CDR2 are MGHRA and YSYEKL. V was cut by 4 bases and J by 0 bases, with 10 bases left in between. CDR3 nucleotide sequence: TGCGCCAGCAGCCCGCACGAGTACTCTGGGGCCAACGTCCTGACTTTC. Translation gives CASSPHEYSGANVLTF.

This clonotype was seen many times. Here the CDR3 reads CASRSQETQYF. Written as DNA, the CDR3 is TGTGCCAGCAGGAGCCAAGAGACCCAGTACTTC. The V and J genes are TRBV28 and TRBJ2-5; D is uncertain. The CDR3 contains 11 residues. V lost 6 bases and J lost 1, with 3 bases in between. Germline CDR1 reads MDHEN; CDR2 reads SYDVKM.

The sample holds a few counts of this clonotype. The J gene is TRBJ1-2, the V gene TRBV29-1; unclear D gene. CDR1 and CDR2 (germline): SQVTM, ANQGSEA. The length of the CDR3 is 14 residues. The V gene lost 6 bases and the J gene lost 0 bases, with 14 bases spanning the gap. CDR3 sequence: CSVGPRQANYGYTF. The CDR3 nucleotides read TGCAGCGTAGGGCCGAGGCAAGCTAACTATGGCTACACCTTC.

The sample holds one count of this clonotype. An end of the junction does not agree with germline; a read error may underlie this. The chain uses TRBV12-3 or TRBV12-4 and TRBJ2-3, with D hard to call. The CDR3 is 17 amino acids. The CDR3 loop is CASSLGPSPLSTDAQYF. In DNA, the CDR3 is TGTGCCAGCAGCCTAGGACCGTCCCCCTTAAGCACAGATGCGCAGTATTTT.

In its sample, this clonotype was seen a few times. This chain joins TRBV7-9 and TRBJ1-2, with a weak D call TRBD1 (6 bases). CDR1 is SEHNR, CDR2 FQNEAQ, per germline (reference sequence). V was clipped by 3 bases and J by 1 base, with 18 bases between them. This CDR3 contains 17 residues. CDR3 sequence: CASSFTFKTGGNYGYTF. CDR3 in DNA: TGTGCCAGCAGCTTCACATTCAAGACAGGCGGTAACTATGGCTACACCTTC.

The CDR3: CASSHLLRGKSYEQYF. The CDR3 nucleotides read TGCGCCAGCAGCCACCTCCTACGCGGGAAGTCCTACGAGCAGTACTTC. This chain connects TRBV4-1 to TRBJ2-7; tentatively, D is TRBD2 (6 bases). The CDR3 is 16 amino acids. Per germline, CDR1 MGHRA and CDR2 YSYEKL. V was cut by 3 bases and J by 1 base, with 16 bases left in between.

This clonotype was detected a few times. The rearrangement joins TRBV20-1 to TRBJ1-5; no definite D call. CDR3 size: 15 residues. The germline V and J ends were trimmed by 2 bases and 3 bases, with 14 bases remaining between them. Germline V gene data show CDR1 as DFQATT and CDR2 as SNEGSKA (reference sequence). The CDR3 DNA is TGCAGTGCTAGACAATACAAAATTTCCAATCAGCCCCAGCATTTT. It specifies CSARQYKISNQPQHF.

The J gene is TRBJ2-1, the V gene TRBV4-1; D not resolved. CDR1 is MGHRA, CDR2 YSYEKL, per germline. Trimming removed 10 bases at V and 4 bases at J, with 14 bases between. This CDR3 is 13 amino acids long. The chain's CDR3 is CATSESLYNEQFF. For the CDR3, the DNA is TGCGCCACCTCAGAGTCCTTATACAATGAGCAGTTCTTC.

The chain uses TRBV3-1 and TRBJ2-1; 14 bases agree with TRBD2. The ends lost 11 bases at V and 0 bases at J; junction bases unmatched: 12. CDR1 is LGHDT and CDR2 is YNNKEL in the germline V gene (reference sequence). There are 18 residues in the CDR3. CDR3 sequence (DNA): TGTGCCGCTGGTAGACTAGCGGGGGGGTCCAGCTCCTACAATGAGCAGTTCTTC. Its protein product is CAAGRLAGGSSSYNEQFF.

The chain links TRBV11-2 to TRBJ2-1; 12 positions agree with TRBD1. Per germline, CDR1 SGHAT and CDR2 FQNNGV. After removal of 5 bases from V and 9 bases from J, the junction contained 5 bases not matched to a gene. The CDR3 is 14 residues long. The CDR3 DNA is TGTGCCAGCAGCACCTCGGGACAGGGGGCTGAGCAGTTCTTC. Translating gives CASSTSGQGAEQFF.

The sample holds many counts of this clonotype. A junction boundary mismatches the germline segment, possibly from a read error. The rearrangement joins TRBV7-7 to TRBJ2-3, with D possibly TRBD1 on 6 matching bases. Germline V lookup: CDR1 SSHAT, CDR2 FNYEAQ (reference sequence). This CDR3 spans 13 amino acids. CDR3 nucleotide sequence: TGTGCTAGCAGGGACATATACACAGATACGCAGTATTTT. It yields the protein CASRDIYTDTQYF. Looking up the rest from reference TRBV7-7 and TRBJ2-3 gives the full variable domain: GAGVSQSPRYKVTKRGQDVTLRCDPISSHATLYWYQQALGQGPEFLTYFNYEAQPDKSGLPSDRFSAERPEGSISTLTIQRTEQRDSAMYRCASRDIYTDTQYFGPGTRLTVL.

The V call is TRBV4-1, the J call TRBJ1-2, with 8 nucleotides matching TRBD1. Germline V gene data show CDR1 as MGHRA and CDR2 as YSYEKL. V was clipped by 0 bases and J by 3 bases; unmatched bases: 3. The CDR3 extends over 15 amino acids. CDR3 in amino acids: CASSQESGGYYGYTF. CDR3 nucleotide sequence: TGCGCCAGCAGCCAAGAATCAGGGGGCTACTATGGCTACACCTTC.

The V and J genes are TRBV5-6 and TRBJ2-5, with TRBD2 matching over 8 bases. Germline V lookup: CDR1 SGHDT, CDR2 YYEEEE. V shed 0 bases, J shed 5 bases, and the junction held 6 bases outside the gene matches. This CDR3 has 15 amino acids. The CDR3, as DNA: TGTGCCAGCAGCTTGGTAATAGCGGGGATGGAGACCCAGTACTTC. Amino acid sequence: CASSLVIAGMETQYF.

The rearrangement joins TRBV27 to TRBJ2-5; D gene unclear. CDR1 MNHEY and CDR2 SMNVEV come from the germline V gene (reference sequence). This CDR3 contains 15 residues. V shed 3 bases and J shed 1 base, with 12 bases lying between them. CDR3 nucleotides: TGTGCCAGCAGTTTGCGCAGTGCAGTCCAAGAGACCCAGTACTTC. This encodes CASSLRSAVQETQYF.

The chain joins TRBV2 to TRBJ2-1; D remains ambiguous. This CDR3 has 10 residues. CDR1 is SNHLY and CDR2 is FYNNEI in the germline V gene. V lost 7 bases, J lost 3 bases, and 1 base lay in between. Here the CDR3 DNA reads TGTGCCAGCATCTACAATGAGCAGTTCTTC. Its translation: CASIYNEQFF.

CDR3 nucleotide sequence: TGTGCCAGCAGCTCTCAGACAGGGGGCGGTGAAGCTTTCTTT. It yields the protein CASSSQTGGGEAFF. The chain recombines TRBV7-2 with TRBJ1-1; 10 positions agree with TRBD1. This CDR3 is built from 14 residues. CDR1 is SGHTA, CDR2 FQGNSA, per germline. J gave up 7 bases and V 4 bases, and 6 bases lay outside the gene matches.

The gene calls are TRBV5-1 and TRBJ2-1, with 11 bases matching TRBD1. Germline values: CDR1 SGHRS, CDR2 YFSETQ. Trimming at V came to 2 bases and at J to 7 bases, leaving 8 bases not matched to a gene. The CDR3 length is 16 residues. This CDR3 reads CASSLLDRGHGNEQFF. Here the CDR3 DNA reads TGCGCCAGCAGCTTACTGGACAGGGGGCATGGAAATGAGCAGTTCTTC. The complete variable domain, with remaining parts taken from reference TRBV5-1 and TRBJ2-1, reads KAGVTQTPRYLIKTRGQQVTLSCSPISGHRSVSWYQQTPGQGLQFLFEYFSETQRNKGNFPGRFSGRQFSNSRSEMNVSTLELGDSALYLCASSLLDRGHGNEQFFGPGTRLTVL.

This clonotype has only a few counts. The V gene is TRBV6-2 or TRBV6-3, the J gene TRBJ2-7; 8 nucleotides agree with TRBD1. The V and J ends lost 6 bases and 3 bases, in that order; junction bases with no gene match: 10. CDR1 MNHEY and CDR2 SVGEGT come from the germline V gene. The CDR3 is made up of 15 amino acids. This CDR3 is CASRDSRDRFYEQYF. Written as DNA, the CDR3 is TGTGCCAGCAGAGATTCCCGGGACAGGTTCTACGAGCAGTACTTC.